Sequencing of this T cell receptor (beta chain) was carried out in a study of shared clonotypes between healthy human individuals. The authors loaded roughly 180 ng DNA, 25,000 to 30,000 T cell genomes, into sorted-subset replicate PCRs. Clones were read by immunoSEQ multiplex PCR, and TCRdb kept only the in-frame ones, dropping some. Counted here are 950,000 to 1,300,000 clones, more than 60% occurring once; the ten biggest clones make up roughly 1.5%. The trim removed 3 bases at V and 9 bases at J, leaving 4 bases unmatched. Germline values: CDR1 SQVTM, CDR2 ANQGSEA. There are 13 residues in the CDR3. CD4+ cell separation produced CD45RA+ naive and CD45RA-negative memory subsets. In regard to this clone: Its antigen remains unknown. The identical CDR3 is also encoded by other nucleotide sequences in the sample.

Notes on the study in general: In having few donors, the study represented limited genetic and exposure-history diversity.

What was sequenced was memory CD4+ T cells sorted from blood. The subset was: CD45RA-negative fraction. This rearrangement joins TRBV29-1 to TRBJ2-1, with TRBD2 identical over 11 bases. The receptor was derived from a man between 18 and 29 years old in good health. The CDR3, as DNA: TGCAGCGTTGAGATAGCGGGAGGGGGTGAGCAGTTCTTC. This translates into CSVEIAGGGEQFF.